This TCR beta chain stems from a study of graft-versus-host responses after intestinal transplantation. Overall study: All recipients got anti-thymocyte globulin induction, then tacrolimus and steroids for roughly three years. Study-level results: Present in recipient marrow, GvH clones included some that appeared first in ileum or blood. GvH clone levels peaked in circulation, and this peak was associated with early post-transplant HvG declines.

Some clones are missing from TCRdb's copy, which holds only in-frame ones; the method was immunoSEQ multiplex PCR. The profile covers tens of thousands of clones, with roughly 95% appearing a single time and approximately 0.21% taken by the ten largest. Deletions cut 2 bases from V and 0 bases from J, with 7 bases between. Germline assignment: CDR1 SGHTA and CDR2 FQGTGA. This CDR3 comprises 14 residues. About this clone itself: The antigen remains unidentified.

The material sequenced was unstimulated CD8+ T cells sorted from spleen or lymph node cells, taken before transplant. V usage is TRBV7-3 and J usage is TRBJ1-1, with D possibly matching TRBD1 (5 bases). This TCR derives from a human donor who was the organ donor for an intestinal transplant. The CDR3 sequence is CASSLQDMNTEAFF. CDR3 DNA: TGTGCCAGCAGCTTACAGGACATGAACACTGAAGCTTTCTTT. The full variable domain, completed using reference TRBV7-3 and TRBJ1-1, is GAGVSQTPSNKVTEKGKYVELRCDPISGHTALYWYRQSLGQGPEFLIYFQGTGAADDSGLPNDRFFAVRPEGSVSTLKIQRTERGDSAVYLCASSLQDMNTEAFFGQGTRLTVV.